Below, one TCR beta chain is given with its context. The antigen remains undetermined. The CDR3 contains 14 residues. Per germline, CDR1 MNHEY and CDR2 SMNVEV (reference sequence). J lost 0 bases, V lost 5 bases, and 2 bases had no gene match. This record comes from a study of T cells in Graves' hyperthyroidism and ophthalmopathy. The study, taken as a whole, reports: A model using 13 V-J features told ophthalmopathy apart from stable hyperthyroidism. The model's output predicted ophthalmopathy at a median of 6.5 months prior to onset.

Graves' hyperthyroidism without ophthalmopathy progression within 18 months was termed stable. Pregnant or lactating patients were excluded, as were those with uncontrolled infection or other autoimmune disease. It was RNA transcripts that yielded the amplified TCR beta CDR3 regions. HTBI primers were the set used in a first-round RT-PCR of the TCR CDR3. In TCRdb, the multiplex PCR reads were re-called with MiXCR into one record per CDR3 protein. The sample lists fewer than 750,000 distinct CDR3 sequences, 40% to 55% occurring once. Specimen: peripheral blood or thyroid tissue (not recorded which). The TCR originated in a woman between 18 and 30 years old with Graves' hyperthyroidism. The V call is TRBV27, the J call TRBJ1-2, with 8 bases aligning to TRBD1. CDR3 residues: CASSGQGTNYGYTF. CDR3 nucleotides: TGTGCCAGCAGTGGACAGGGAACTAACTATGGCTACACCTTC.